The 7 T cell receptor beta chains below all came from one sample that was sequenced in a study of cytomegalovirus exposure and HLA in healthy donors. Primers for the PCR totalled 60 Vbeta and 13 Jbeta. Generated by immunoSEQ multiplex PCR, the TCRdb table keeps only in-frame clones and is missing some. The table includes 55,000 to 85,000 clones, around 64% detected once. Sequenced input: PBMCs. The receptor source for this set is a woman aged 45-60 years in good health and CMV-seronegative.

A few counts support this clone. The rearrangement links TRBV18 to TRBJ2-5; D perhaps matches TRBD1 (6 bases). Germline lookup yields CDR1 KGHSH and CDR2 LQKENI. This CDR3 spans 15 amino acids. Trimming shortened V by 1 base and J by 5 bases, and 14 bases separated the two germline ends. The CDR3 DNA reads TGTGCCAGCTCACCACAAAGAACAGGGATGGAGACCCAGTACTTC. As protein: CASSPQRTGMETQYF.

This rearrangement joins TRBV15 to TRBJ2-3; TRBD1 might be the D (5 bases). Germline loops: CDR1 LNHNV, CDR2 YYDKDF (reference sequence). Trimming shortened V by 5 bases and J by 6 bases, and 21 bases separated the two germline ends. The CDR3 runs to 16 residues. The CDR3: CATSFRVGGSSDTQYF. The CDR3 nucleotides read TGTGCCACCAGCTTCAGGGTGGGCGGCAGTTCGGATACGCAGTATTTT. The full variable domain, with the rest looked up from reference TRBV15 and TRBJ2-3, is DAMVIQNPRYQVTQFGKPVTLSCSQTLNHNVMYWYQQKSSQAPKLLFHYYDKDFNNEADTPDNFQSRRPNTSFCFLDIRSPGLGDTAMYLCATSFRVGGSSDTQYFGPGTRLTVL.

As DNA, the CDR3 is TGTGCCAGCTCACCACCTAGGGGCGACGAGCAGTACTTC. Encoded protein: CASSPPRGDEQYF. The genes are TRBV18 and TRBJ2-7; maybe TRBD1 (5 bases). Germline CDR1 and CDR2: KGHSH and LQKENI. Trimming removed 0 bases from V and 5 bases from J, with 8 bases in between. The CDR3 covers 13 residues.

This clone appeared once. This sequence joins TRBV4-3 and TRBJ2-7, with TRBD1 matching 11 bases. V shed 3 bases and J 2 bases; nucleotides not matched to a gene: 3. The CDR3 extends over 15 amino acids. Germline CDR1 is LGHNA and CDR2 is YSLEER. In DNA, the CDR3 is TGCGCCAGCAGCCACCGGGGACAGGGGGCCTACGAGCAGTACTTC. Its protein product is CASSHRGQGAYEQYF.

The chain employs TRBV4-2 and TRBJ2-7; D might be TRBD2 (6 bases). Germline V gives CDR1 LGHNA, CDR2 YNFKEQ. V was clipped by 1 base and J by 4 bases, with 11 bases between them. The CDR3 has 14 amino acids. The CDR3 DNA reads TGTGCCAGCAGCCAAGGGGACTGGATATACGAGCAGTACTTC. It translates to CASSQGDWIYEQYF.

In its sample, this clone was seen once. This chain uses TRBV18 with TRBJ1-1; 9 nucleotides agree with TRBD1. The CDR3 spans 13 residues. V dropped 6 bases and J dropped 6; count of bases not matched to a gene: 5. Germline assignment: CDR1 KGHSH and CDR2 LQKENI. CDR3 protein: CASSLGQGPEAFF. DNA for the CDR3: TGTGCCAGCTCCCTAGGACAGGGGCCTGAAGCTTTCTTT.

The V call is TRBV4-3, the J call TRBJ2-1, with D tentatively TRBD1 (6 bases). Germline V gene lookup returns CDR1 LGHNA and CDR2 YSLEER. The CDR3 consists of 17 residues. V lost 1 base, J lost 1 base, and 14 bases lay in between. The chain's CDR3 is CASSQGQGGSSYNEQFF. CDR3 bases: TGCGCCAGCAGCCAAGGACAAGGGGGTTCGTCCTACAATGAGCAGTTCTTC.